A single sample is the source of the 32 T cell receptor beta chains below, sequenced in a study of blood T cell repertoires in COVID-19. Assay used: immunoSEQ multiplex PCR; TCRdb lists only in-frame clones, some missing. Altogether around 320,000 clones are present, roughly 87% being singletons, with the ten largest covering roughly 2.3%. Material: peripheral blood. These receptor sequences come from a man between 18 and 35 years old with active or convalescent COVID-19.

This chain uses TRBV4-1 with TRBJ1-2; D call uncertain. CDR1 and CDR2 (germline): MGHRA, YSYEKL. V was trimmed by 2 bases and J by 7 bases, leaving 20 bases between them. The length of the CDR3 is 16 residues. The CDR3 reads CASSQSRSSSSRGYTF. The CDR3 region has the DNA TGCGCCAGCAGCCAATCCCGTAGTTCGTCAAGTCGTGGCTACACCTTC.

V gene TRBV18 combines with J gene TRBJ2-1; D uncertain. V gave up 1 base and J gave up 8 bases, with 12 bases separating them. The length of the CDR3 is 14 residues. Germline V gives CDR1 KGHSH, CDR2 LQKENI. The CDR3 nucleotides read TGTGCCAGCTCACCACGGGCAGTCGCCGATGAGCAGTTCTTC. Amino acids: CASSPRAVADEQFF. The full variable domain, its missing parts supplied by reference TRBV18 and TRBJ2-1, is NAGVMQNPRHLVRRRGQEARLRCSPMKGHSHVYWYRQLPEEGLKFMVYLQKENIIDESGMPKERFSAEFPKEGPSILRIQQVVRGDSAAYFCASSPRAVADEQFFGPGTRLTVL.

This rearrangement joins TRBV2 to TRBJ2-3; D ambiguous. Germline CDR1 is SNHLY and CDR2 is FYNNEI. The CDR3 length is 12 residues. Trimming shortened V by 3 bases and J by 7 bases, and 8 bases separated the two germline ends. CDR3 amino acids: CASSDWAYTQYF. Written as DNA, the CDR3 is TGTGCCAGCAGTGATTGGGCTTATACGCAGTATTTT.

This clone was counted a single time. The chain is built from TRBV29-1 and TRBJ1-2, with a possible D match to TRBD1 (6 bases). CDR1 is SQVTM, CDR2 ANQGSEA, per germline. This CDR3 is 15 amino acids long. The V gene lost 6 bases and the J gene lost 0 bases, with 17 bases spanning the gap. CDR3 DNA sequence: TGCAGCGTCCAAGAAATGGACAGACCTAACTATGGCTACACCTTC. Protein product: CSVQEMDRPNYGYTF. Based on the CDR3 plus reference TRBV29-1 and TRBJ1-2, the full variable domain is SAVISQKPSRDICQRGTSLTIQCQVDSQVTMMFWYRQQPGQSLTLIATANQGSEATYESGFVIDKFPISRPNLTFSTLTVSNMSPEDSSIYLCSVQEMDRPNYGYTFGSGTRLTVV.

This clone occurred once. This chain connects TRBV5-4 to TRBJ1-1, with D hard to call. V was cut by 4 bases and J by 1 base, with 8 bases left in between. CDR1 is SGHNT and CDR2 is YYREEE in the germline V gene (reference sequence). This CDR3 has 13 amino acids. The CDR3 spells CASSPGSNTEAFF. In nucleotides, the CDR3 is TGTGCCAGCAGCCCCGGGTCGAACACTGAAGCTTTCTTT.

The gene calls are TRBV6-5 and TRBJ2-2; 9 bases map to TRBD1. Germline CDR1 MNHEY, CDR2 SVGAGI. With 6 bases clipped from V and 3 bases from J, the junction kept 5 bases outside the gene matches. The CDR3 spans 15 residues. CDR3 region: CASSPDRGYTGELFF. CDR3 nucleotide sequence: TGTGCCAGCAGCCCGGACAGGGGCTACACCGGGGAGCTGTTTTTT.

This chain uses TRBV4-1 with TRBJ2-3; possibly TRBD2 for D (7 bases). Trimming took off 4 bases at V and 6 bases at J, with 23 bases between the two ends. Germline-derived CDR1 and CDR2 are MGHRA and YSYEKL. The CDR3 runs 17 residues. CDR3 sequence: CASSPTSRTGRGDTQYF. CDR3 DNA: TGCGCCAGCAGCCCTACTAGCAGGACTGGGAGGGGGGATACGCAGTATTTT.

The J gene is TRBJ1-1, the V gene TRBV7-6; 8 bases map to TRBD1. Germline V gene sequence: CDR1 SGHVS, CDR2 FNYEAQ. The V and J ends lost 5 bases and 10 bases, in that order; junction bases with no gene match: 9. The CDR3 has 13 residues. The CDR3, as DNA: TGTGCCAGCAGCCCAGGACAGGGTTGGAGAGCTTTCTTT. Its protein is CASSPGQGWRAFF.

The chain links TRBV6-2 or TRBV6-3 to TRBJ2-3, with D hard to call. Trimming pared 0 bases from V and 6 bases from J, leaving 19 bases between. The CDR3 is 17 residues long. CDR1 and CDR2 (germline): MNHEY, SVGEGT. The DNA of the CDR3 is TGTGCCAGCAGTTACTCGAAAAAGATTGGTTTCGGGGATACGCAGTATTTT. It specifies CASSYSKKIGFGDTQYF.

The CDR3, as DNA: TGCGCCAGCAGTCCCGACATCCTAAGCTCTGGGGCCAACGTCCTGACTTTC. It codes for CASSPDILSSGANVLTF. The V call is TRBV5-1, the J call TRBJ2-6; D is unclear. The CDR3 runs to 17 residues. CDR1 SGHRS and CDR2 YFSETQ come from the germline V gene. Trimming left V 5 bases short and J 0 bases short, with 15 bases between. The full variable domain, rest sourced from reference TRBV5-1 and TRBJ2-6, is KAGVTQTPRYLIKTRGQQVTLSCSPISGHRSVSWYQQTPGQGLQFLFEYFSETQRNKGNFPGRFSGRQFSNSRSEMNVSTLELGDSALYLCASSPDILSSGANVLTFGAGSRLTVL.

This clone appeared a few times. The chain is built from TRBV14 and TRBJ1-3; no clear D. CDR1 SGHDN and CDR2 FVKESK come from the germline V gene. V was shortened by 4 bases and J by 4 bases, with 5 bases between the two germline ends. This CDR3 contains 12 residues. CDR3 residues: CASSRVGNTIYF. CDR3 nucleotides: TGTGCCAGCAGCCGCGTGGGAAACACCATATATTTT. Supplemented by reference TRBV14 and TRBJ1-3, the full variable domain reads EAGVTQFPSHSVIEKGQTVTLRCDPISGHDNLYWYRRVMGKEIKFLLHFVKESKQDESGMPNNRFLAERTGGTYSTLKVQPAELEDSGVYFCASSRVGNTIYFGEGSWLTVV.

The chain is built from TRBV27 and TRBJ2-1, with 9 bases that match TRBD2. Germline CDR1 reads MNHEY; CDR2 reads SMNVEV (reference sequence). The CDR3 length is 16 residues. V shed 6 bases and J 1 base; nucleotides not matched to a gene: 7. CDR3 nucleotide sequence: TGTGCCAGCAGGGGAGCGGGAGGACATTCCTACAATGAGCAGTTCTTC. Translating gives CASRGAGGHSYNEQFF.

The chain employs TRBV6-2 or TRBV6-3 and TRBJ1-5, with 9 positions matching TRBD1. The CDR3 contains 16 residues. The ends lost 2 bases at V and 4 bases at J; junction bases unmatched: 6. Germline-derived CDR1 and CDR2 are MNHEY and SVGEGT. CDR3 sequence: CASSYNRGRGNQPQHF. The CDR3 DNA follows: TGTGCCAGCAGTTACAACAGGGGGCGCGGGAATCAGCCCCAGCATTTT.

The chain joins TRBV5-5 to TRBJ1-2; no clear D gene. V was pared by 4 bases and J by 0 bases, with 7 bases between. The CDR3 has 13 residues. The germline V gene has CDR1 SGHKS and CDR2 YYEKEE (reference sequence). CDR3: CASSRQANYGYTF. The CDR3 DNA sequence: TGTGCCAGCAGCCGACAAGCTAACTATGGCTACACCTTC.

The gene calls are TRBV4-1 and TRBJ2-1; D unclear. The CDR3 runs 12 residues. The V and J ends lost 5 bases and 6 bases respectively, with 8 bases between them. Germline CDR1 and CDR2: MGHRA and YSYEKL. The CDR3 loop reads CASSDNGNEQFF. The CDR3 nucleotides read TGCGCCAGCAGCGACAATGGCAATGAGCAGTTCTTC.

The chain recombines TRBV2 with TRBJ2-7, with 10 bases aligning to TRBD1. This CDR3 contains 15 residues. Per germline, CDR1 SNHLY and CDR2 FYNNEI. J lost 1 base, V lost 7 bases, and 7 bases had no gene match. The CDR3: CASNFPGQGSYEQYF. The CDR3 DNA reads TGTGCCAGCAACTTCCCGGGACAGGGGTCCTACGAGCAGTACTTC.

The V gene is TRBV28, the J gene TRBJ2-3, with D possibly being TRBD1 (5 bases). Germline lookup yields CDR1 MDHEN and CDR2 SYDVKM. Trimming shortened V by 10 bases and J by 5 bases, and 13 bases separated the two germline ends. CDR3 length: 12 amino acids. This CDR3 reads CAIQRGGDTQYF. DNA of the CDR3: TGTGCCATCCAAAGGGGCGGAGATACGCAGTATTTT.

The V call is TRBV7-2, the J call TRBJ2-2, with a tentative D call TRBD2 (5 bases). The CDR3 consists of 15 residues. CDR1 and CDR2 (germline): SGHTA, FQGNSA. The V end was cut by 6 bases, the J end by 1 base, with 12 bases between. CDR3 sequence (DNA): TGTGCCAGCAGGGTAGAGGGATGGAACACCGGGGAGCTGTTTTTT. Amino acid sequence: CASRVEGWNTGELFF.

The chain has TRBV2 and TRBJ2-1; D may be TRBD1 (6 bases). Germline loops: CDR1 SNHLY, CDR2 FYNNEI. Trimming cost V 8 bases and J 2 bases, with 16 bases left between them. This CDR3 region has 15 residues. CDR3 residues: CASLGVAGAYNEQFF. CDR3 bases: TGTGCCAGCCTTGGGGTGGCAGGGGCCTACAATGAGCAGTTCTTC.

The J gene is TRBJ1-2, the V gene TRBV6-2 or TRBV6-3; 8 nucleotides match TRBD1. This CDR3 spans 13 amino acids. CDR1 is MNHEY, CDR2 SVGEGT, per germline. The ends lost 5 bases at V and 3 bases at J; junction bases unmatched: 2. CDR3 loop: CASSATGDYGYTF. The CDR3 nucleotides are TGTGCCAGCAGTGCGACAGGGGACTATGGCTACACCTTC.

J is TRBJ2-1 and V is TRBV5-6, with TRBD2 identical over 7 bases. Losses at the gene ends were 3 bases for V and 1 base for J; bases not matched to a gene: 7. CDR3 length equals 16 residues. CDR1 is SGHDT and CDR2 is YYEEEE in the germline V gene. The CDR3 spells CASSSGGGLSYNEQFF. The CDR3 nucleotides are TGTGCCAGCAGCTCCGGCGGGGGTCTTTCCTACAATGAGCAGTTCTTC.

The chain recombines TRBV18 with TRBJ2-7; possible D gene TRBD1, 6 bases. V shed 3 bases and J shed 6 bases, with 12 bases lying between them. The CDR3 is made up of 13 amino acids. CDR1 is KGHSH, CDR2 LQKENI, per germline. This CDR3 is CASSPTGIFEQYF. CDR3 DNA: TGTGCCAGCTCACCCACAGGGATATTCGAGCAGTACTTC. Supplemented by reference TRBV18 and TRBJ2-7, the full variable domain reads NAGVMQNPRHLVRRRGQEARLRCSPMKGHSHVYWYRQLPEEGLKFMVYLQKENIIDESGMPKERFSAEFPKEGPSILRIQQVVRGDSAAYFCASSPTGIFEQYFGPGTRLTVT.

The chain uses TRBV4-1 and TRBJ1-1, with 10 bases matching TRBD1. J lost 5 bases, V lost 3 bases, and 6 bases had no gene match. Germline V gene data show CDR1 as MGHRA and CDR2 as YSYEKL. This CDR3 has 15 residues. The CDR3 nucleotides are TGCGCCAGCAGCCATTTCGGGACAGGGGAAACTGAAGCTTTCTTT. Translation: CASSHFGTGETEAFF.

The chain links TRBV27 to TRBJ2-3; TRBD2 aligns across 8 bases. The CDR3 runs to 17 residues. With 6 bases clipped from V and 4 bases from J, the junction kept 15 bases outside the gene matches. Germline loops: CDR1 MNHEY, CDR2 SMNVEV (reference sequence). CDR3 protein: CASRQRTAGVGADTQYF. DNA of the CDR3: TGTGCCAGCAGACAGCGAACAGCGGGAGTCGGGGCAGATACGCAGTATTTT.

This chain uses TRBV3-1 (or the pseudogene TRBV3-2) with TRBJ2-7; 12 positions match TRBD2. Unmatched junction bases numbered 0, after V lost 4 bases and J lost 2 bases. This CDR3 has 14 amino acids. Germline V gives CDR1 LGHDT, CDR2 YNNKEL (reference sequence). CDR3 in DNA: TGTGCCAGCAGCCGGACTAGCGGGGCCTACGAGCAGTACTTC. Its protein product is CASSRTSGAYEQYF.

This chain uses TRBV7-2 with TRBJ2-4; 8 positions agree with TRBD2. Trimming cost V 1 base and J 6 bases; bases outside gene matches: 5. This CDR3 has 15 residues. Germline V gene lookup returns CDR1 SGHTA and CDR2 FQGNSA. The CDR3 DNA is TGTGCCAGCAGCTTAGATAGCGGGACTATAAACATTCAGTACTTC. The encoded protein is CASSLDSGTINIQYF.

The chain is built from TRBV6-5 and TRBJ1-1, with unresolved D. Between the trimmed V and J ends, which lost 6 bases and 2 bases, there was a span of 13 bases. The germline gives CDR1 MNHEY, CDR2 SVGAGI. CDR3 length equals 14 residues. CDR3 protein: CASSTAGFNTEAFF. Written as DNA, the CDR3 is TGTGCCAGCAGCACGGCCGGGTTCAACACTGAAGCTTTCTTT.

The chain is built from TRBV6-6 and TRBJ1-6; D uncertain. This CDR3 is built from 13 residues. V lost 4 bases and J 7 bases, leaving 8 bases between the germline ends. The germline gives CDR1 MNHNY, CDR2 SVGAGI (reference sequence). The CDR3 is CASSSGYNSPLHF. The CDR3 nucleotides read TGTGCCAGCAGTTCGGGGTACAATTCACCCCTCCACTTT.

The chain combines TRBV3-1 (or the pseudogene TRBV3-2) with TRBJ1-1; the D gene is possibly TRBD1 (6 bases). Trimming took 4 bases from V and 2 from J, leaving 14 bases between them. Germline CDR1 LGHDT, CDR2 YNNKEL (reference sequence). The CDR3 extends over 15 amino acids. The CDR3: CASSRTQTGNTEAFF. The CDR3 DNA sequence: TGTGCCAGCAGCCGAACCCAGACAGGTAACACTGAAGCTTTCTTT.

This clone showed up just a few times. The V and J genes are TRBV28 and TRBJ1-2; D gene unclear. The germline V gene encodes CDR1 MDHEN and CDR2 SYDVKM. The ends were cut back, 2 bases at V and 14 bases at J, with 12 bases in the middle. The CDR3 has 11 amino acids. CDR3 in amino acids: CASSLTRQSTF. CDR3 nucleotide sequence: TGTGCCAGCAGTTTAACCAGACAAAGTACCTTC.

The rearrangement joins TRBV4-1 to TRBJ2-1, with TRBD2 matching over 9 bases. The germline V gene encodes CDR1 MGHRA and CDR2 YSYEKL. The CDR3 is 16 amino acids. V gave up 1 base and J gave up 3 bases; unmatched junction bases: 4. As DNA, the CDR3 is TGCGCCAGCAGCCAAGGCCTAGCGGGAATCTACAATGAGCAGTTCTTC. Its protein is CASSQGLAGIYNEQFF.

This sequence joins TRBV19 and TRBJ1-5; 8 nucleotides align to TRBD1. Germline trimming cut 10 bases from V and 4 bases from J; bases unmatched to any gene: 9. Germline V lookup: CDR1 LNHDA, CDR2 SQIVND (reference sequence). This CDR3 contains 14 residues. The CDR3 loop reads CATARTGSNQPQHF. The DNA of the CDR3 is TGTGCCACCGCGAGGACAGGGTCTAATCAGCCCCAGCATTTT.